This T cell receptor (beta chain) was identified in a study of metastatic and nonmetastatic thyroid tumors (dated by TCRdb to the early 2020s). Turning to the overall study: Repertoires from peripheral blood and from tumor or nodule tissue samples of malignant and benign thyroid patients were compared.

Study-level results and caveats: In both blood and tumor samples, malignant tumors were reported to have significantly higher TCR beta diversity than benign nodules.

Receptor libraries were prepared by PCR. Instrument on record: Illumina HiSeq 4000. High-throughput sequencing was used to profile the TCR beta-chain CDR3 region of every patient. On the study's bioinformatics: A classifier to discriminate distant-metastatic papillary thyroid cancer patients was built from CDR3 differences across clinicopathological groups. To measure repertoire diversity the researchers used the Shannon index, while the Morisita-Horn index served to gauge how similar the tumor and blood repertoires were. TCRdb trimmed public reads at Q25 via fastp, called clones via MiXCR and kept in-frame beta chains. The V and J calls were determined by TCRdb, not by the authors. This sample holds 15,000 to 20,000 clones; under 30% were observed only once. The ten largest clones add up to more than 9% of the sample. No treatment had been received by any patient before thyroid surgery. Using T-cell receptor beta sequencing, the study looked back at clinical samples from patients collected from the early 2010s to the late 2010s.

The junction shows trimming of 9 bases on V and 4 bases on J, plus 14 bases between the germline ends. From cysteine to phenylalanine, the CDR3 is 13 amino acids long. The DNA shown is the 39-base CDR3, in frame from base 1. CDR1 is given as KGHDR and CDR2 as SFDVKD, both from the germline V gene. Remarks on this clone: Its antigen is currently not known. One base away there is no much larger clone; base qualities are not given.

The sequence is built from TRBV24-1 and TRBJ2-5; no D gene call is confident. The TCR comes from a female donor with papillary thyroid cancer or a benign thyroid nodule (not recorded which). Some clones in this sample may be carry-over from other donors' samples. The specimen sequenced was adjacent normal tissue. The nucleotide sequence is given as TGTGCCACCGCCCGAAGTTTAGGAGAGACCCAGTACTTC. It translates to CATARSLGETQYF.